One and the same sample provided the 16 T cell receptor beta chains below, sequenced in a study of T cells in Graves' hyperthyroidism and ophthalmopathy. Amplified TCR beta CDR3 regions derived from RNA transcripts. First-round RT-PCR with HTBI primers amplified the TCR CDR3 region. MiXCR, applied by TCRdb to the multiplex PCR reads, yields one record per CDR3 protein. Altogether fewer than 750,000 distinct CDR3 sequences are present, roughly 14% being singletons, with the ten largest covering over 3.5%. The specimen sequenced was blood. The source is a woman in her 40s with Graves' ophthalmopathy.

This clonotype was picked up many times. DNA of the CDR3: TGTGCCAGCAGTTACTCGAATTTGGTAACACTTACCAGCTCTGGGGCCAACGTCCTGACTTTC. It specifies CASSYSNLVTLTSSGANVLTF. The V and J genes are TRBV6-2 or TRBV6-3 and TRBJ2-6; D is undetermined. The CDR3 has 21 amino acids. Trimming took 0 bases from V and 0 from J, leaving 21 bases between them. Germline CDR1 and CDR2: MNHEY and SVGEGT.

This clonotype showed up just a few times. This CDR3 fails to terminate in the conserved phenylalanine or tryptophan, so it likely reflects a read error. This chain joins TRBV7-2 and TRBJ1-1, with D possibly TRBD1 on 5 matching bases. Looked up from germline, CDR1 is SGHTA and CDR2 is FQGNSA. V was clipped by 0 bases and J by 10 bases, with 12 bases between them. The CDR3 has 13 amino acids. The CDR3 DNA is TGTGCCAGCAGCTTAGCGTGGGGAGGGGTAGCTTTCTCT. Amino acid sequence: CASSLAWGGVAFS.

The rearrangement joins TRBV27 to TRBJ2-7; D is perhaps TRBD1 (6 bases). Germline CDR1 is MNHEY and CDR2 is SMNVEV (reference sequence). V lost 2 bases and J lost 0, with 14 bases in between. The CDR3 contains 16 residues. The CDR3 protein is CASSLGWDTLSYEQYF. The DNA for the CDR3 is TGTGCCAGCAGTTTAGGCTGGGACACCCTCTCCTACGAGCAGTACTTC.

This clonotype has a count of ten or more. This chain joins TRBV29-1 and TRBJ1-6, with D possibly TRBD1 on 6 matching bases. V dropped 4 bases and J dropped 8 bases, with 12 bases sitting between them. Germline V gives CDR1 SQVTM, CDR2 ANQGSEA. This CDR3 comprises 13 residues. The DNA for the CDR3 is TGCAGCGTTGCTCCTTACAGGGATTCACCCCTCCACTTT. The encoded protein is CSVAPYRDSPLHF.

The CDR3 reads CASSSLRVYGEKLFF. As DNA, the CDR3 is TGTGCCAGCAGCTCCCTTAGGGTATATGGTGAAAAACTGTTTTTT. This chain uses TRBV11-2 with TRBJ1-4; no definite D call. The length of the CDR3 is 15 residues. In germline, CDR1 is SGHAT, CDR2 FQNNGV. V lost 4 bases and J lost 7, with 16 bases in between.

This clonotype was seen ten or more times. This chain uses TRBV6-2 or TRBV6-3 with TRBJ1-1; D is possibly TRBD1 (5 bases). Germline CDR1 and CDR2: MNHEY and SVGEGT. V was trimmed by 2 bases and J by 1 base, leaving 8 bases between them. This CDR3 region has 14 residues. CDR3 in amino acids: CASSYTGPNTEAFF. Here the CDR3 DNA reads TGTGCCAGCAGTTACACGGGGCCGAACACTGAAGCTTTCTTT.

This clonotype was found once. With a much larger clone just one base away, this may be a read error. The J gene is TRBJ2-5, the V gene TRBV28, with D unresolved. CDR1 is MDHEN, CDR2 SYDVKM, per germline. The CDR3 extends over 13 amino acids. With 6 bases removed from V and 4 bases from J, the gap between germline ends came to 12 bases. The CDR3 protein is CASRVGSGETQYF. The CDR3 coding sequence is TGTGCCAGCAGGGTGGGTTCAGGAGAGACCCAGTACTTC.

At least ten counts were recorded for this clonotype. The V gene is TRBV19, the J gene TRBJ1-1; the D gene is possibly TRBD1 (6 bases). The CDR3 consists of 16 residues. Germline assignment: CDR1 LNHDA and CDR2 SQIVND (reference sequence). V was pared by 3 bases and J by 4 bases, with 18 bases between. CDR3 DNA: TGTGCCAGTAGTATTTTCAGGGGCACTACGATCACTGAAGCTTTCTTT. Protein product: CASSIFRGTTITEAFF.

Many counts were recorded for this clonotype. This CDR3 reads CAWSVGVNSNQPQHF. The CDR3 nucleotides are TGTGCCTGGAGTGTAGGCGTCAACTCCAATCAGCCCCAGCATTTT. The chain employs TRBV30 and TRBJ1-5, with D uncertain. Germline CDR1 and CDR2: GTSNPN and SVGIG (reference sequence). This CDR3 is 15 amino acids long. V lost 0 bases and J 3 bases, leaving 12 bases between the germline ends.

This clonotype was seen at least ten times. At one end the junction does not follow the germline gene, possibly because of a read error. The V call is TRBV5-1, the J call TRBJ2-5; 9 positions agree with TRBD1. This CDR3 has 13 amino acids. The germline V gene encodes CDR1 SGHRS and CDR2 YFSETQ. The CDR3 sequence is CAGSEGQGQTQYF. The CDR3 bases are TGCGCCGGCAGCGAGGGACAGGGACAGACCCAGTACTTC. Variable domain in full (rest from reference TRBV5-1 and TRBJ2-5): KAGVTQTPRYLIKTRGQQVTLSCSPISGHRSVSWYQQTPGQGLQFLFEYFSETQRNKGNFPGRFSGRQFSNSRSEMNVSTLELGDSALYLCAGSEGQGQTQYFGPGTRLLVL.

This clonotype was counted at least ten times. V usage is TRBV12-3 or TRBV12-4 and J usage is TRBJ2-2, with D perhaps matching TRBD1 (5 bases). CDR3 length: 13 amino acids. Trimming cost V 11 bases and J 4 bases, with 14 bases left between them. CDR3 region: CAVLARVTGELFF. The DNA of the CDR3 is TGTGCCGTCCTGGCCAGGGTCACCGGGGAGCTGTTTTTT.

The chain joins TRBV20-1 to TRBJ2-7, with TRBD2 identical over 8 bases. CDR3 size: 18 residues. V shed 0 bases and J 4 bases; nucleotides not matched to a gene: 17. Germline lookup yields CDR1 DFQATT and CDR2 SNEGSKA (reference sequence). CDR3 sequence reads: CSAREGPGGLAPHYEQYF. In nucleotides, the CDR3 is TGCAGTGCTAGAGAGGGTCCGGGAGGGCTAGCGCCTCATTACGAGCAGTACTTC.

The table lists this clonotype with a count of one. This sequence joins TRBV20-1 and TRBJ2-7; 13 bases are a match to TRBD2. Unmatched junction bases numbered 0, after V lost 0 bases and J lost 1 base. The CDR3 covers 15 residues. Germline lookup yields CDR1 DFQATT and CDR2 SNEGSKA (reference sequence). Here the CDR3 reads CSAREGLAGSYEQYF. CDR3 bases: TGCAGTGCTAGAGAGGGACTAGCGGGATCCTACGAGCAGTACTTC.

V usage is TRBV20-1 and J usage is TRBJ1-1; no definite D call. Germline loops: CDR1 DFQATT, CDR2 SNEGSKA (reference sequence). Between the trimmed V and J ends, which lost 1 base and 5 bases, there was a span of 14 bases. This CDR3 is built from 14 residues. The CDR3 is CSARGTAAGTEAFF. In DNA form, the CDR3 reads TGCAGTGCTAGAGGAACGGCGGCGGGGACTGAAGCTTTCTTT.

At least ten counts were recorded for this clonotype. J is TRBJ2-5 and V is TRBV27; 11 nucleotides line up with TRBD2. V lost 5 bases to trimming and J lost 1 base; unmatched junction nucleotides: 12. Germline-derived CDR1 and CDR2 are MNHEY and SMNVEV (reference sequence). The CDR3 runs to 18 residues. The DNA of the CDR3 is TGTGCCAGCAGTCCCTATCCCCCTGGGACTAGCGGCCAAGAGACCCAGTACTTC. Protein sequence: CASSPYPPGTSGQETQYF.

The V gene is TRBV28, the J gene TRBJ2-7, with D uncertain. The V gene's germline CDR1 is MDHEN and CDR2 SYDVKM. The CDR3 runs 13 residues. V was pared by 5 bases and J by 7 bases, with 15 bases between. CDR3 DNA: TGTGCCAGCAGTCCAGGACGGTACACGGAGCAGTACTTC. Translating gives CASSPGRYTEQYF. The complete variable domain, with remaining parts taken from reference TRBV28 and TRBJ2-7, reads DVKVTQSSRYLVKRTGEKVFLECVQDMDHENMFWYRQDPGLGLRLIYFSYDVKMKEKGDIPEGYSVSREKKERFSLILESASTNQTSMYLCASSPGRYTEQYFGPGTRLTVT.